This is a list of T cell receptor beta chains from one sample in a study of T cells in Graves' hyperthyroidism and ophthalmopathy. TCRdb re-called the multiplex PCR reads with MiXCR, one entry per CDR3 protein. The sample includes more than 350,000 distinct CDR3 sequences, roughly 15% of them seen just once. Sequencing input: blood. All receptors come from a woman aged 55-69 years with Graves' ophthalmopathy. Both conserved end residues are part of each CDR3. Fields, in order: V gene, clone size, D gene, J gene, CDR3 DNA, CDR3 protein. D genes are given only for firm matches. Clone size, where shown, is once, few, many, or a class for clones that have expanded.

>TRBV7-9|-|-|TRBJ2-5
TGTGCCAGCAGCCGCCCGGGTAGAGAGACCCAGTACTTC
CASSRPGRETQYF
>TRBV19|-|TRBD1|TRBJ2-4
TGTGCCAGTAGTACGACAGGGGGCTCTTGGGGACTAGCCAAAAACATTCAGTACTTC
CASSTTGGSWGLAKNIQYF
>TRBV28|few|-|TRBJ2-6
TGTGCCAGCAGCCTCGGGACATTTCCCTCTGGGGCCAACGTCCTGACTTTC
CASSLGTFPSGANVLTF
>TRBV9|-|TRBD1|TRBJ2-3
TGTGCCAGCAGCGTCAGACAGGGGGAATCAGATACGCAGTATTTT
CASSVRQGESDTQYF
>TRBV28|many|TRBD1|TRBJ1-2
TGTGCCAGCAGCCCGGGACAGGGAGGGGGCTACACCTTC
CASSPGQGGGYTF
>TRBV24-1|many|-|TRBJ1-1
TGTGCCACCAGCTCGGACGGGGGTAGCACTGAAGCTTTCTTT
CATSSDGGSTEAFF
>TRBV25-1|few|-|TRBJ2-4
TGTGCCAGCAGTGAGGAGAACATTCAGTACTTC
CASSEENIQYF
>TRBV18|few|-|TRBJ2-7
TGTGCCAGCTCACCAGATGGGTCGGGGCGCGAGCAGTACTTC
CASSPDGSGREQYF
>TRBV9|-|TRBD1|TRBJ1-2
TGTGCCAGCAGTGCCACAGGGGGGAGCGGCTACACCTTC
CASSATGGSGYTF
>TRBV7-6|many|-|TRBJ1-1
TGTGCCAGCAGCTCGGTCAGATCCCTGAACACTGAAGCTTTCTTT
CASSSVRSLNTEAFF
>TRBV6-1|many|TRBD1|TRBJ2-7
TGTGCCAGCAGTCAAGGACAGGTTAGATACTACGAGCAGTACTTC
CASSQGQVRYYEQYF
>TRBV9|few|TRBD1|TRBJ2-1
TGTGCCAGCAGCGGGCCCGGGACAGTCTACAATGAGCAGTTCTTC
CASSGPGTVYNEQFF
>TRBV5-4|-|TRBD2|TRBJ2-1
TGTGCCAGCAGCTTATTTCTAGCGGGAGGGTACAATGAGCAGTTCTTC
CASSLFLAGGYNEQFF
>TRBV12-3/TRBV12-4|-|TRBD2|TRBJ2-7
TGTGCCAGCAGTAATGGGAGCGGGACCTACGAGCAGTACTTC
CASSNGSGTYEQYF
>TRBV7-9|-|TRBD2|TRBJ2-2
TGTGCCAGCAGCTTAAGTAGTTTGCGGGAGAGAGACACCGGGGAGCTGTTTTTT
CASSLSSLRERDTGELFF
>TRBV5-1|many|-|TRBJ1-5
TGTGCCAGCAGCTTAGGCGTAGAGAATCAGCCCCAGCATTTT
CASSLGVENQPQHF
>TRBV28|-|-|TRBJ2-1
TGTGCCAGCAGTTTAAGTACTTCCGGGGTACTAGGAAGGCATGAGCAGTTCTTC
CASSLSTSGVLGRHEQFF
>TRBV11-2|many|-|TRBJ2-5
TGTGCCAGCAGCCCTCGGTTGGGGGACCAAGAGACCCAGTACTTC
CASSPRLGDQETQYF
>TRBV18|many|-|TRBJ2-7
TGTGCCAGCTCACCACCGACAGGCGAAGAGCAGTACTTC
CASSPPTGEEQYF
>TRBV12-3/TRBV12-4|many|TRBD1|TRBJ1-5
TGTGCCAGCAGACCGGGACAGGGGGACAATCAGCCCCAGCATTTT
CASRPGQGDNQPQHF
>TRBV6-1|-|TRBD2|TRBJ2-2
TGTGCCAGCAGCATGCCGGGACTAGCGGGGGGGGGGGAGCTGTTTTTT
CASSMPGLAGGGELFF
>TRBV3-1|many|-|TRBJ1-1
TGTGCCAGCAGCCCCGGGTTCGGGGCGCGCGCTGAAGCTTTCTTT
CASSPGFGARAEAFF
>TRBV3-1|many|TRBD2|TRBJ2-1
TGTGCCAGCAGCCAAGAAGGTACTAGCGGGAGATTCTACAATGAGCAGTTCTTC
CASSQEGTSGRFYNEQFF
>TRBV28|many|-|TRBJ1-2
TGTGCCAGCAGTTTATACCGCACTAACTATGGCTACACCTTC
CASSLYRTNYGYTF
>TRBV9|many|-|TRBJ1-1
TGTGCCAGCAGCGTAGCGACGCGTGAAGCTTTCTTT
CASSVATREAFF
>TRBV28|many|-|TRBJ1-3
TGTGCCAGCAGCTGGAGAGGGTCCCTCTCTGGAAACACCATATATTTT
CASSWRGSLSGNTIYF
>TRBV5-1|many|-|TRBJ1-5
TGCGCCAGCAGCCGTGGTGGGGATCAGCCCCAGCATTTT
CASSRGGDQPQHF
>TRBV6-2/TRBV6-3|few|-|TRBJ2-7
TGTGCCAGCAGTCGACAAAACTACGAGCAGTACTTC
CASSRQNYEQYF
>TRBV20-1|-|TRBD2|TRBJ2-1
TGCAGTGCTAGATCCCCCGGGACTAGCGGGAGGAATGAGCAGTTCTTC
CSARSPGTSGRNEQFF
>TRBV6-1|many|-|TRBJ2-7
TGTGCCAGCAGTGGGGACAAAATCTACGAGCAGTACTTC
CASSGDKIYEQYF
>TRBV10-3|few|TRBD1|TRBJ2-1
TGTGCCATCAGTGGGGGTCAGGGGGCAGGGAATGAGCAGTTCTTC
CAISGGQGAGNEQFF
>TRBV28|many|-|TRBJ2-1
TGTGCCAGCAGTATAAGAACGAATGAGCAGTTCTTC
CASSIRTNEQFF
>TRBV3-1|many|-|TRBJ1-1
TGTGCCAGCAGCCAGATTATCGGCACTGAAGCTTTCTTT
CASSQIIGTEAFF
>TRBV12-3/TRBV12-4|many|-|TRBJ2-5
TGTGCCAGCAGTTCAGGGCGCAAGACCCAGTACTTC
CASSSGRKTQYF
>TRBV10-1|-|TRBD1|TRBJ1-1
TGCGCCAGCAGTGCGACACAGGGGGCCGGGACTGAAGCTTTCTTT
CASSATQGAGTEAFF
>TRBV11-2|few|-|TRBJ2-7
TGTGCCAGCAGCTCCCGGGCCTACGAGCAGTACTTC
CASSSRAYEQYF
>TRBV7-9|-|-|TRBJ2-4
TGTGCCAGCAGCTTAGAAAAGGGTGGGGACGTAAACATTCAGTACTTC
CASSLEKGGDVNIQYF
>TRBV6-1|many|TRBD2|TRBJ2-7
TGTGCCAGCAGTTTTCCTCCCGGGCTAGCGGGAAGCGAGCAGTACTTC
CASSFPPGLAGSEQYF
>TRBV11-2|-|TRBD2|TRBJ2-3
TGTGCCAGCAGCTTAGTAGGAAGGCTAGCGGGAGGAGGCACAGATACGCAGTATTTT
CASSLVGRLAGGGTDTQYF
>TRBV19|few|-|TRBJ2-2
TGTGCCAGTAGGCCTCTCGCCGGGAGCTCGAACACCGGGGAGCTGTTTTTT
CASRPLAGSSNTGELFF
>TRBV5-4|-|TRBD2|TRBJ2-3
TGTGCCAGCAGCTATGGGGGGACTAAAAGCACAGATACGCAGTATTTT
CASSYGGTKSTDTQYF
>TRBV28|many|TRBD2|TRBJ2-7
TGTGCCAGCACCCGGGGCGGCGGGGGTGAGCAGTACTTC
CASTRGGGGEQYF
>TRBV20-1|-|-|TRBJ2-6
TGCAGTGCCGCCTACCTGGGGACCTCTGGGGCCAACGTCCTGACTTTC
CSAAYLGTSGANVLTF
>TRBV3-1|many|-|TRBJ2-4
TGTGCCAGCAGCCATAGACGGGTCCGCGGTGGGGAAAACATTCAGTACTTC
CASSHRRVRGGENIQYF
>TRBV20-1|many|-|TRBJ2-7
TGCAGTGCTGAGCCCGGATACGAGCAGTACTTC
CSAEPGYEQYF
>TRBV28|many|-|TRBJ1-1
TGCGCCAGCAGCCTAGGAGGAGGGAACACTGAAGCTTTCTTT
CASSLGGGNTEAFF
>TRBV20-1|many|TRBD2|TRBJ2-4
TGCAGTGCTAGCCCGGGACTAGCGGGAGGAGGTGCCAAAAACATTCAGTACTTC
CSASPGLAGGGAKNIQYF
>TRBV7-9|many|TRBD2|TRBJ2-5
TGTGCCAGCAGCTTAGCTAGCGGGAGGGGAGAGACCCAGTACTTC
CASSLASGRGETQYF
>TRBV20-1|few|TRBD2|TRBJ2-1
TGCAGTGAAACCGCTAGCGGCCCATCCTACAATGAGCAGTTCTTC
CSETASGPSYNEQFF
>TRBV7-2|many|TRBD2|TRBJ2-5
TGTGCCAGCAGCTTTAAAACTAGCGGGAGCCCCACACAAGAGACCCAGTACTTC
CASSFKTSGSPTQETQYF
>TRBV28|many|TRBD2|TRBJ2-1
TGTGCCAGCAGTTTACTGTCTCGGGAGGGGGTGGGGGAGCAGTTCTTC
CASSLLSREGVGEQFF
>TRBV28|-|-|TRBJ1-2
TGTGCCAGCAGTTTCCCGGGAAACTATGGCTACACCTTC
CASSFPGNYGYTF
>TRBV20-1|-|-|TRBJ2-2
TGCAGTGCTAGAAGTGGGGGACTGAACACCGGGGAGCTGTTTTTT
CSARSGGLNTGELFF
>TRBV7-7|few|-|TRBJ2-5
TGTGCCAGCAGCTTACCGGGGGTGGGAGAGACTCAGTACTTC
CASSLPGVGETQYF
>TRBV7-9|many|-|TRBJ1-4
TGTGCCAGCAGCTTCCAGGGTACAACTAATGAAAAACTGTTTTTT
CASSFQGTTNEKLFF
>TRBV30|many|-|TRBJ1-1
TGTGCCTGGAGTGTAACTAGGGACACTGAAGCTTTCTTT
CAWSVTRDTEAFF
>TRBV10-1|-|TRBD1|TRBJ2-1
TGCGCCAGCAGTGACACGCCGGGACAGGGGAATGAGCAGTTCTTC
CASSDTPGQGNEQFF
>TRBV5-1|few|TRBD1|TRBJ1-1
TGCGCCAGCACCCCTCCCAACAGGGGATCTGTGGCTTTCTTT
CASTPPNRGSVAFF
>TRBV11-2|many|-|TRBJ1-2
TGTGCCAGCAGCTTAGGCAGTATGTATGGCTACACCTTC
CASSLGSMYGYTF